This is a list of T cell receptor beta chains from one sample in a study of T-cell memory formation after mild COVID-19. TCRdb called the 5' RACE reads again in MiXCR, with one record for every CDR3 protein. Of around 390,000 distinct CDR3 sequences listed, roughly 15% are singletons. Sequencing was performed on PBMCs or a T cell subset sorted from them (not recorded which). The source is a man aged 18 to 35 who had mild COVID-19 (a few samples of this study predate the infection). Cell type and time point are not known. Both conserved end residues are part of each CDR3. The D gene is left open where the match is weak. The listing skips clone size in some rows; elsewhere it reads once, few, many or a size class.

CDR3nt,CDR3aa,j_gene,abundance,d_gene,v_gene
TGTGCCAGCAGCCAAGCGGTCGCAAACATTCAGTACTTC,CASSQAVANIQYF,TRBJ2-4,-,-,TRBV3-1
TGTGCCAGCAGCCGGGGAGCGGGGAACACTGAAGCTTTCTTT,CASSRGAGNTEAFF,TRBJ1-1,few,-,TRBV13
TGCAGTGCTAAAGCGGGGAACACAGATACGCAGTATTTT,CSAKAGNTDTQYF,TRBJ2-3,few,TRBD2,TRBV20-1
TGCGCCAGCAGCCTTTACCCCCCAACTAGCGGGACATTCAATGAGCAGTTCTTC,CASSLYPPTSGTFNEQFF,TRBJ2-1,few,TRBD2,TRBV4-3
TGTGCCAGCAGTCAAACGGGGGGGCGCGAGACCCAGTACTTC,CASSQTGGRETQYF,TRBJ2-5,-,TRBD2,TRBV12-3/TRBV12-4
TGCAGTGCTCAGGGGGCCAGCAATCAGCCCCAGCATTTT,CSAQGASNQPQHF,TRBJ1-5,few,TRBD1,TRBV20-1
TGTGCCAGCAGTTTTACTCCGATCAACACCGGGGAGCTGTTTTTT,CASSFTPINTGELFF,TRBJ2-2,few,-,TRBV7-9
TGCGCCAGCAGCTTGGAAGGGTTAAACTATGGCTACACCTTC,CASSLEGLNYGYTF,TRBJ1-2,many,-,TRBV5-1
TGCAGCGTCATCGGGGAGGCGGTTTATGGCTACACCTTC,CSVIGEAVYGYTF,TRBJ1-2,few,-,TRBV29-1
TGCAGTGCGATGAGAGGGGGCCCCAGCACAGATACGCAGTATTTT,CSAMRGGPSTDTQYF,TRBJ2-3,-,TRBD1,TRBV20-1
TGTGCCAGCAGCACCCCGCCCTCTAGTTCGAACACCGGGGAGCTGTTTTTT,CASSTPPSSSNTGELFF,TRBJ2-2,-,-,TRBV11-2
TGTGCCAGCAGCCCTAGTGCAGGGTCTGGCAATGAGCAGTTCTTC,CASSPSAGSGNEQFF,TRBJ2-1,few,-,TRBV7-2
TGTGCCACCAGCTACCGCTCAGGGGGAAAACTGTTTTTT,CATSYRSGGKLFF,TRBJ1-4,-,TRBD1,TRBV15
TGTGCCAGCAGCCCCCCCCTCAGGGGGGGGGTAAAACTGTTTTTT,CASSPPLRGGVKLFF,TRBJ1-4,-,TRBD1,TRBV12-3/TRBV12-4
TGTGCCAGCGGGGGGGAGGGGGCGGTCACTGAAGCTTTCTTT,CASGGEGAVTEAFF,TRBJ1-1,few,TRBD1,TRBV6-5
TGTGCCAGCAGTAAGACACAGATTAGCAATCAGCCCCAGCATTTT,CASSKTQISNQPQHF,TRBJ1-5,-,-,TRBV5-6
TGTGCCAGCAGCTTAGGAGAGACAGGGGGGTCACCCCTCCACTTT,CASSLGETGGSPLHF,TRBJ1-6,few,TRBD1,TRBV7-9
TGTGCCAGCAGCCCGGGCCAGGGACGTCATAATTCACCCCTCCACTTT,CASSPGQGRHNSPLHF,TRBJ1-6,-,-,TRBV11-2
TGTGCCACCAGCAGCGGGGCCCCCTACGAGCAGTACTTC,CATSSGAPYEQYF,TRBJ2-7,few,-,TRBV15
TGTGCCAGCAGCTTAGAAAGGTGGGCAGCTGAAGCTTTCTTT,CASSLERWAAEAFF,TRBJ1-1,-,-,TRBV7-2
TGTGCCAGCGCGGTCCGGGAATACACCGGGGAGCTGTTTTTT,CASAVREYTGELFF,TRBJ2-2,-,-,TRBV12-3/TRBV12-4
TGTGCCAGCAGTATAGCCCGGCTTTCTGGAAACACCATATATTTT,CASSIARLSGNTIYF,TRBJ1-3,few,-,TRBV12-3/TRBV12-4
TGTGCCAGCAGCTTAAACGGTCTGAACACTGAAGCTTTCTTT,CASSLNGLNTEAFF,TRBJ1-1,many,-,TRBV7-2
TGCGCCAGCAGCGTTGGACAGGGGGCGAACGGCTACACCTTC,CASSVGQGANGYTF,TRBJ1-2,-,TRBD1,TRBV5-1
TGTGCCAGCAGTCGGACACAGGTAAACACTGAAGCTTTCTTT,CASSRTQVNTEAFF,TRBJ1-1,few,-,TRBV6-5
TGTGCCAGCAGCCCGACCCTTGGATCACCCCTCCACTTT,CASSPTLGSPLHF,TRBJ1-6,-,-,TRBV7-2
TGTGCCAGCAGCTTAGGAATTCACACAGATACGCAGTATTTT,CASSLGIHTDTQYF,TRBJ2-3,few,-,TRBV7-2
TGCGCCAGCAGCCAAGTTTGGCCGCTCTACGAGCAGTACTTC,CASSQVWPLYEQYF,TRBJ2-7,few,-,TRBV4-1
TGCAGCGTTGGGAGGGGTTTCGAGCAGTACTTC,CSVGRGFEQYF,TRBJ2-7,-,-,TRBV29-1
TGTGCCAGCAGTTACGGGGGTTTCAACGAGCAGTACTTC,CASSYGGFNEQYF,TRBJ2-7,-,-,TRBV6-5
TGTGCCAGCAGCTTAGCGCGGTATGAGCAGTTCTTC,CASSLARYEQFF,TRBJ2-1,-,-,TRBV7-2
TGTGCCAGAATTGAAGGGAACAAACTAGCCAAAAACATTCAGTACTTC,CARIEGNKLAKNIQYF,TRBJ2-4,-,-,TRBV27
TGCGCCAGCAGCTTGAACCCGCCAGGGGACACCGGGGAGCTGTTTTTT,CASSLNPPGDTGELFF,TRBJ2-2,-,-,TRBV5-1
TGTGCCAGCAGCTTAGAACAGGGACAGGGGTTTATTCAGTACTTC,CASSLEQGQGFIQYF,TRBJ2-4,few,TRBD1,TRBV7-2
TGCGCCAGCAGCCAAGTCGGAGGCCAGGCCCAGCATTTT,CASSQVGGQAQHF,TRBJ1-5,-,-,TRBV4-1
TGTGCCAGCACAGGGGACCTCTCTGGAAACACCATATATTTT,CASTGDLSGNTIYF,TRBJ1-3,-,-,TRBV6-6
TGCAGTGCTTCCCTTCTCCAGGGGGCTTGGATGAACACTGAAGCTTTCTTT,CSASLLQGAWMNTEAFF,TRBJ1-1,few,TRBD1,TRBV20-1
TGTGCCAGCAAAGGGGTAGGGTCACCCCTCCACTTT,CASKGVGSPLHF,TRBJ1-6,many,-,TRBV27
TGTGCCAGCAGCCAAGATGTTGGGGGATTCGGTTCACCCCTCCACTTT,CASSQDVGGFGSPLHF,TRBJ1-6,-,-,TRBV4-2
TGTGCCAGCAGTCCGGTGCGGGAGGCTGGGGCCAACGTCCTGACTTTC,CASSPVREAGANVLTF,TRBJ2-6,-,TRBD2,TRBV6-2/TRBV6-3
TGCGCCAGCAGTCTATTAGGCAGTCCTAACTATGGCTACACCTTC,CASSLLGSPNYGYTF,TRBJ1-2,-,-,TRBV5-1
TGTGCCATAGGCGGGGGGGCGTCGTTGACAGATACGCAGTATTTT,CAIGGGASLTDTQYF,TRBJ2-3,-,TRBD2,TRBV10-3
TGTGCCAGCAGTCCCGGACAGGGTGGAATGTCGGGGGAGCTGTTTTTT,CASSPGQGGMSGELFF,TRBJ2-2,-,TRBD1,TRBV12-3/TRBV12-4
TGCGCCAGCAGCACATTGGGGGGGCCTAACGAGCAGTACTTC,CASSTLGGPNEQYF,TRBJ2-7,-,-,TRBV4-3
TGCAGTGCTAGAGTGGGGGCAGGGGGCTTTTCTGGAAACACCATATATTTT,CSARVGAGGFSGNTIYF,TRBJ1-3,-,TRBD1,TRBV20-1
TGTGCCACCAGTGATTTCAAGGCCAGCCTCAGGACAGATACGCAGTATTTT,CATSDFKASLRTDTQYF,TRBJ2-3,few,-,TRBV24-1
TGTGCCAGCAGCACGGGACGGAAGAACACTGAAGCTTTCTTT,CASSTGRKNTEAFF,TRBJ1-1,-,-,TRBV2
TGTGCCAGCAGCTCTCAAGGGGGACTCCAAGAGACCCAGTACTTC,CASSSQGGLQETQYF,TRBJ2-5,few,-,TRBV7-3
TGCAGCGTTGAAGGCGGTTATACTAGCACAGATACGCAGTATTTT,CSVEGGYTSTDTQYF,TRBJ2-3,-,-,TRBV29-1
TGTGCCAGCAGCTGGGACCCCGGGGAGCTGTTTTTT,CASSWDPGELFF,TRBJ2-2,-,-,TRBV7-9
TGTGCCAGCACCATAACTGCAAAGAACACCGGGGAGCTGTTTTTT,CASTITAKNTGELFF,TRBJ2-2,few,-,TRBV5-6
TGTGCCAGCAGCCTGACCGGGACAGGGACACCCCTCCACTTT,CASSLTGTGTPLHF,TRBJ1-6,-,TRBD1,TRBV7-3
TGTGCCGCGGGACGGAGGGACAATGAGCAGTTCTTC,CAAGRRDNEQFF,TRBJ2-1,-,-,TRBV7-9
TGTGCCAGCAAAATGGACAGTCAGAAAGAGACCCAGTACTTC,CASKMDSQKETQYF,TRBJ2-5,-,-,TRBV7-3
TGTGCCAGCACCGCCAGCCGGGTGAGAGAGACCCAGTACTTC,CASTASRVRETQYF,TRBJ2-5,-,-,TRBV6-2/TRBV6-3
TGTGCCAGCAGTTCCCTGGACACGGACACAGATACGCAGTATTTT,CASSSLDTDTDTQYF,TRBJ2-3,few,-,TRBV6-6
TGTGCCAGCAGCCCCCGGGACAGCAAGGGTCAGCCCCAGCATTTT,CASSPRDSKGQPQHF,TRBJ1-5,-,-,TRBV21-1
TGTGCCAGCAGCTCCGGGCCCACGCGGCAGTTCTTC,CASSSGPTRQFF,TRBJ2-1,-,-,TRBV7-2
TGTGCCAGCAGCTTAGTAAGGGGACTACTAACCGGGGAGCTGTTTTTT,CASSLVRGLLTGELFF,TRBJ2-2,few,TRBD2,TRBV11-2
TGCGCCAGCAGCGCGGAGCCGGGGGGCAATCAGCCCCAGCATTTT,CASSAEPGGNQPQHF,TRBJ1-5,many,-,TRBV5-1